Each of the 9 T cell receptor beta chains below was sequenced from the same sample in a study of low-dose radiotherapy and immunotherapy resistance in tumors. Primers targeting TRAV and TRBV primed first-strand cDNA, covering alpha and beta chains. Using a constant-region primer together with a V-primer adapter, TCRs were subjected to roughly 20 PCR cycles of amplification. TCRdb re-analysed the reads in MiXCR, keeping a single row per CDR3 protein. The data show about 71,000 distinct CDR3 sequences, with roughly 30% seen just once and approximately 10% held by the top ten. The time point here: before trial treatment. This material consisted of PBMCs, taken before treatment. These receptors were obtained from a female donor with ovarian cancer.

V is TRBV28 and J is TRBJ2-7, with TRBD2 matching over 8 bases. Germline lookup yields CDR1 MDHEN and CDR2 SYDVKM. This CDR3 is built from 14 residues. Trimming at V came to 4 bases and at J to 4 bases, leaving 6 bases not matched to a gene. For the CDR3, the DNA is TGTGCCAGCAGTTCGAGGACTAGCCGGTACGAGCAGTACTTC. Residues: CASSSRTSRYEQYF. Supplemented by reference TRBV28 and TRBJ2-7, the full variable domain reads DVKVTQSSRYLVKRTGEKVFLECVQDMDHENMFWYRQDPGLGLRLIYFSYDVKMKEKGDIPEGYSVSREKKERFSLILESASTNQTSMYLCASSSRTSRYEQYFGPGTRLTVT.

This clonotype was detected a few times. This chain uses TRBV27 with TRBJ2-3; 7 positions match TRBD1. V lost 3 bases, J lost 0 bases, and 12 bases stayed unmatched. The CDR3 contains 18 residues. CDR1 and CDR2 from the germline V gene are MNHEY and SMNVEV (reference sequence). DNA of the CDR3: TGTGCCAGCAGTTTGGGTCGGACAGGCCAACTTAGCACAGATACGCAGTATTTT. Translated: CASSLGRTGQLSTDTQYF.

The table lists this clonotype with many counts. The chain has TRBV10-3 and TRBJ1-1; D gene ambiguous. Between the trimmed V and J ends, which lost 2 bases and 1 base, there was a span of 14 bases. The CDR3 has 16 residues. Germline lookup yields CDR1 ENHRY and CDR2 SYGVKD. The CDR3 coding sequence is TGTGCCATCAGTGAGGGAATCCGGGCGGGGAACACTGAAGCTTTCTTT. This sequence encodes CAISEGIRAGNTEAFF.

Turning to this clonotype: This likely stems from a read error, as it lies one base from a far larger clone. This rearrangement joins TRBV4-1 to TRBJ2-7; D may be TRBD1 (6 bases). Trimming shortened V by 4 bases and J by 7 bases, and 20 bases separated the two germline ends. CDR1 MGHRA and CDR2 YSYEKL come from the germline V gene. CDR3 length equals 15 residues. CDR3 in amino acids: CASSLLGPGAVEQYF. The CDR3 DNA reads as TGCGCCAGCAGCCTCCTCGGGCCAGGGGCGGTAGAGCAGTACTTC.

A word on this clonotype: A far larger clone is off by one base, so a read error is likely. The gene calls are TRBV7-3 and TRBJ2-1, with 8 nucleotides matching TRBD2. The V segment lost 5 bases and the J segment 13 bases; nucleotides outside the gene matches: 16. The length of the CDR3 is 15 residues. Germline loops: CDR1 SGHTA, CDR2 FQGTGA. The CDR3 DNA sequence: TGTGCCAGCAGCCCCTCGGGACTAGTCGGGGAGACCCAGTTCTTC. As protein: CASSPSGLVGETQFF.

The CDR3 here is CASSEARGSSGELFF. CDR3 bases: TGTGCCAGCAGTGAAGCGCGAGGCAGCTCCGGGGAGCTGTTTTTT. The rearrangement joins TRBV6-1 to TRBJ2-2; D gene ambiguous. CDR3 length: 15 amino acids. V shed 0 bases and J shed 6 bases, with 11 bases lying between them. Germline values: CDR1 MNHNS, CDR2 SASEGT.

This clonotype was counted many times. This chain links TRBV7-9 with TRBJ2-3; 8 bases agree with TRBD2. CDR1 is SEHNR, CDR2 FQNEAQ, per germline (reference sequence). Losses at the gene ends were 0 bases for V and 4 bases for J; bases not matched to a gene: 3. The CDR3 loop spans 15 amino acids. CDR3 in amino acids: CASSLASGRADTQYF. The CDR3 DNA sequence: TGTGCCAGCAGCTTAGCGAGCGGGAGAGCAGATACGCAGTATTTT.

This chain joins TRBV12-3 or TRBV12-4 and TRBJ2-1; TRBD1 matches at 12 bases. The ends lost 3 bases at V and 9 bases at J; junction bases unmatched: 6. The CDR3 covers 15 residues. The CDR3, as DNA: TGTGCCAGCAGTTTTGGGGACAGGGGGCTGGGTGAGCAGTTCTTC. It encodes CASSFGDRGLGEQFF.

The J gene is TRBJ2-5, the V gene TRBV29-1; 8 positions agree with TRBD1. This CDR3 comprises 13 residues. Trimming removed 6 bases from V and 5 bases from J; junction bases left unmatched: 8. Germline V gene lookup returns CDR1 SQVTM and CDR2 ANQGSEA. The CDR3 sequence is CSVQTGAEETQYF. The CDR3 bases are TGCAGCGTACAGACAGGGGCCGAGGAGACCCAGTACTTC.